Listed below are T cell receptor beta chains from one sample, sequenced in a study of OX40 agonist ivuxolimab in advanced cancers. Data came from immunoSEQ multiplex PCR; TCRdb stores just in-frame clones and leaves some out. This sample has around 72,000 clones, with about 88% found just once. The sample was CD4+ or CD8+ T cells sorted from blood, taken in a trial of the OX40 agonist ivuxolimab. The receptors come from an adult with an advanced solid tumor such as melanoma, head and neck, liver or kidney cancer. Both conserved end residues are part of each CDR3. D genes are given only for firm matches. A row's size may be missing; if present it is once, few, many or a size class.

d_gene	j_gene	v_gene	abundance	CDR3aa	CDR3nt
TRBD1	TRBJ1-2	TRBV7-9	-	CASSLTGVNYGYTF	TGTGCCAGCAGCTTGACAGGGGTTAACTATGGCTACACCTTC
TRBD2	TRBJ2-2	TRBV28	-	CASSVSGRGTGELFF	TGTGCCAGCAGTGTGAGCGGGAGGGGGACCGGGGAGCTGTTTTTT
-	TRBJ1-3	TRBV11-2	-	CASSRGRGGSGNTIYF	TGTGCCAGCAGCCGAGGGCGGGGCGGATCTGGAAACACCATATATTTT
-	TRBJ2-7	TRBV6-5	-	CASSYAPSSYEQYF	TGTGCCAGCAGTTACGCGCCGAGCTCCTACGAGCAGTACTTC
-	TRBJ2-3	TRBV6-5	-	CASSYSWTNRAATQYF	TGTGCCAGCAGTTACTCATGGACCAACCGCGCCGCGACGCAGTATTTT
-	TRBJ1-5	TRBV6-1	-	CASSVQGPSNQPQHF	TGTGCCAGCAGCGTTCAGGGACCTAGCAATCAGCCCCAGCATTTT
TRBD1	TRBJ1-1	TRBV19	-	CASSPGTGGYNTEAFF	TGTGCCAGTAGTCCCGGGACAGGGGGCTACAACACTGAAGCTTTCTTT
TRBD1	TRBJ2-1	TRBV11-3	-	CASSFRDSDSYNEQFF	TGTGCCAGCAGCTTCAGGGACAGCGATTCCTACAATGAGCAGTTCTTC
-	TRBJ1-5	TRBV2	once	CASSLKGRNQPQHF	TGTGCCAGCAGCCTAAAGGGGAGAAATCAGCCCCAGCATTTT
-	TRBJ2-2	TRBV29-1	-	CSVEAPITGELFF	TGCAGCGTTGAAGCACCCATCACCGGGGAGCTGTTTTTT
TRBD2	TRBJ2-3	TRBV11-2	-	CASSSTAGGVDTQYF	TGTGCCAGCAGCTCAACAGCGGGAGGAGTAGATACGCAGTATTTT
TRBD2	TRBJ2-7	TRBV7-9	-	CASSSSGGNYEQYF	TGTGCCAGCAGCTCTAGCGGGGGGAACTACGAGCAGTACTTC
-	TRBJ2-1	TRBV15	few	CATSREQTFGVRDEQFF	TGTGCCACCAGCAGAGAGCAGACCTTTGGCGTTAGGGATGAGCAGTTCTTC
-	TRBJ2-3	TRBV18	-	CASSPPGLAVGTDTQYF	TGTGCCAGCTCACCACCGGGATTAGCGGTCGGCACAGATACGCAGTATTTT
-	TRBJ1-2	TRBV10-2	-	CASSEGTTLAVYTF	TGCGCCAGCAGTGAAGGGACAACCCTGGCAGTCTACACCTTC
-	TRBJ1-5	TRBV28	-	CASSLFDQPQHF	TGTGCCAGCAGTTTATTTGACCAGCCCCAGCATTTT
-	TRBJ1-1	TRBV6-5	-	CASSLVQDTEAFF	TGTGCCAGCAGTCTTGTGCAGGACACTGAAGCTTTCTTT
TRBD2	TRBJ2-2	TRBV4-2	-	CASSQGETSANGELFF	TGTGCCAGCAGCCAAGGGGAGACTAGCGCGAACGGGGAGCTGTTTTTT
-	TRBJ1-1	TRBV7-2	-	CASSPWAGGTEAFF	TGTGCCAGCAGCCCGTGGGCCGGGGGGACTGAAGCTTTCTTT
TRBD2	TRBJ2-1	TRBV4-1	-	CASSDGLAGGNNEQFF	TGCGCCAGCAGCGATGGACTAGCGGGGGGGAACAATGAGCAGTTCTTC
-	TRBJ2-2	TRBV6-5	-	CASSITTGELFF	TGTGCCAGCAGCATAACAACCGGGGAGCTGTTTTTT
-	TRBJ2-1	TRBV2	-	CASSAGPVEFF	TGTGCCAGCAGCGCGGGCCCGGTGGAGTTCTTC
-	TRBJ2-7	TRBV7-9	few	CASSTYTRGEQYF	TGTGCCAGCAGCACATACACCAGGGGCGAGCAGTACTTC
-	TRBJ1-5	TRBV4-1	few	CASSQATPNQPQHF	TGCGCCAGCAGCCAAGCGACACCAAATCAGCCCCAGCATTTT
-	TRBJ1-1	TRBV18	-	CASSPSLNTEAFF	TGTGCCAGCTCACCATCATTAAACACTGAAGCTTTCTTT
TRBD1	TRBJ2-3	TRBV5-6	-	CASSLLGQADTQYF	TGTGCCAGCAGCTTACTCGGACAGGCAGATACGCAGTATTTT
-	TRBJ1-1	TRBV5-1	-	CASSAGPGTNTEAFF	TGCGCCAGCAGCGCCGGCCCCGGGACAAACACTGAAGCTTTCTTT
-	TRBJ1-1	TRBV21-1	-	CASQPGQGGTEAFF	TGTGCCAGCCAGCCGGGACAGGGTGGCACTGAAGCTTTCTTT
-	TRBJ2-3	TRBV9	-	CASSVGFPGAGSTDTQYF	TGTGCCAGCAGCGTAGGGTTCCCCGGGGCGGGATCCACAGATACGCAGTATTTT
-	TRBJ2-3	TRBV5-1	-	CASSLGGAGVGDTQYF	TGCGCCAGCAGCTTGGGAGGGGCAGGGGTAGGAGATACGCAGTATTTT
-	TRBJ2-1	TRBV28	once	CASSTIYNEQFF	TGTGCCAGCAGTACCATATACAATGAGCAGTTCTTC
-	TRBJ2-3	TRBV4-2	-	CASSQDNFLTDTQYF	TGTGCCAGCAGCCAAGACAATTTCCTCACAGATACGCAGTATTTT